These 24 T cell receptor beta chains came from one sample sequenced in a study of blood T cell repertoires in COVID-19. The table came from immunoSEQ multiplex PCR; TCRdb's copy has only in-frame clones and leaves some out. Of 120,000 to 150,000 clones listed, approximately 80% are singletons. Material for sequencing was peripheral blood. These receptors all stem from a woman aged 40 to 55 with active or convalescent COVID-19.

This rearrangement joins TRBV5-1 to TRBJ2-4; no firm D call. V gave up 0 bases and J gave up 3 bases, with 13 bases separating them. Germline CDR1 is SGHRS and CDR2 is YFSETQ. This CDR3 is built from 16 residues. Here the CDR3 reads CASSLVYTPSKNIQYF. CDR3 DNA sequence: TGCGCCAGCAGCTTGGTGTACACCCCTAGCAAAAACATTCAGTACTTC.

The chain has TRBV27 and TRBJ2-3, with D possibly TRBD2 on 6 matching bases. Trimming stripped 0 bases from V and 0 bases from J, with 16 bases between. Per germline, CDR1 MNHEY and CDR2 SMNVEV (reference sequence). The CDR3 is 18 amino acids. In DNA form, the CDR3 reads TGTGCCAGCAGTTTATCGGGCCTAGCGCAGGGTAGCACAGATACGCAGTATTTT. Amino acid sequence: CASSLSGLAQGSTDTQYF.

The V and J genes are TRBV28 and TRBJ1-5; tentative D call: TRBD1 (6 bases). The length of the CDR3 is 15 residues. The V end lost 5 bases, the J end lost 3 bases, and 14 bases lay between the germline ends. Germline V gene lookup returns CDR1 MDHEN and CDR2 SYDVKM. CDR3: CASSPMDSLNQPQHF. CDR3 coding DNA: TGTGCCAGCAGTCCGATGGACAGCCTCAATCAGCCCCAGCATTTT.

The chain combines TRBV28 with TRBJ1-2; possibly TRBD1 for D (5 bases). CDR1 and CDR2 from the germline V gene are MDHEN and SYDVKM. V shed 3 bases and J shed 4 bases, with 15 bases lying between them. This CDR3 spans 15 amino acids. CDR3 coding DNA: TGTGCCAGCAGTTTCCGGGCAGGGAAGGGCTATGGCTACACCTTC. Encoded protein: CASSFRAGKGYGYTF.

The genes are TRBV11-2 and TRBJ1-1; D is uncertain. Per the germline V gene, CDR1 is SGHAT and CDR2 is FQNNGV. Trimming removed 2 bases at V and 5 bases at J, with 9 bases between. CDR3 size: 13 residues. CDR3 region: CASSLFDATEAFF. For the CDR3, the DNA is TGTGCCAGCAGCTTATTCGATGCGACTGAAGCTTTCTTT.

This clone was observed a few times. This chain connects TRBV19 to TRBJ1-4; D unresolved. CDR3 length: 14 residues. Per germline, CDR1 LNHDA and CDR2 SQIVND (reference sequence). V lost 7 bases and J 6 bases, leaving 15 bases between the germline ends. CDR3 nucleotides: TGTGCCAGTACTGGTTGGGCACCTGATGAAAAACTGTTTTTT. Its translation: CASTGWAPDEKLFF.

CDR3 region: CASSLDRDATDTQYF. The CDR3 nucleotides read TGCGCCAGCAGCTTGGACAGGGACGCCACAGATACGCAGTATTTT. The chain uses TRBV5-1 and TRBJ2-3, with a weak D call TRBD1 (6 bases). The V end was cut by 0 bases, the J end by 2 bases, with 10 bases between. The CDR3 length is 15 residues. Germline CDR1 and CDR2: SGHRS and YFSETQ.

The chain uses TRBV7-2 and TRBJ1-6; 9 positions match TRBD1. With 5 bases clipped from V and 2 bases from J, the junction kept 4 bases outside the gene matches. CDR3 length: 16 amino acids. The germline gives CDR1 SGHTA, CDR2 FQGNSA. CDR3 bases: TGTGCCAGCAGCGACGGGACAGGGACCTATAATTCACCCCTCCACTTT. It codes for CASSDGTGTYNSPLHF.

The rearrangement uses TRBV5-1 and TRBJ2-7; D might be TRBD2 (6 bases). With 1 base removed from V and 1 base from J, the gap between germline ends came to 21 bases. The CDR3 contains 18 residues. Looked up from germline, CDR1 is SGHRS and CDR2 is YFSETQ. The chain's CDR3 is CASSLPQLGGRGSYEQYF. CDR3 nucleotide sequence: TGCGCCAGCAGCTTGCCACAGCTGGGGGGACGGGGGTCCTACGAGCAGTACTTC.

This rearrangement joins TRBV10-3 to TRBJ1-2; D unclear. The germline V gene has CDR1 ENHRY and CDR2 SYGVKD. This CDR3 is built from 12 residues. Trimming pared 10 bases from V and 1 base from J, leaving 10 bases between. CDR3: CATQHNNYGYTF. The CDR3 DNA reads TGTGCCACCCAACATAATAACTATGGCTACACCTTC.

J is TRBJ1-5 and V is TRBV4-1; TRBD1 matches 9 bases. This CDR3 has 15 residues. Trimming took 4 bases from V and 6 from J; bases not matched to a gene: 7. CDR1 and CDR2 (germline): MGHRA, YSYEKL. The CDR3: CASSLGGQGGQPQHF. In DNA form, the CDR3 reads TGCGCCAGCAGCCTAGGGGGACAGGGAGGTCAGCCCCAGCATTTT.

This sequence joins TRBV30 and TRBJ1-1; tentative D call: TRBD1 (6 bases). The germline gives CDR1 GTSNPN, CDR2 SVGIG (reference sequence). There are 16 residues in the CDR3. Trimming left V 3 bases short and J 4 bases short, with 21 bases between. The chain's CDR3 is CAWSLNLRGLGTEAFF. For the CDR3, the DNA is TGTGCCTGGAGCCTTAACCTCAGGGGCTTGGGCACTGAAGCTTTCTTT.

This chain uses TRBV30 with TRBJ1-2; a possible D gene is TRBD1 (5 bases). This CDR3 spans 20 amino acids. The V end was cut by 0 bases, the J end by 0 bases, with 26 bases between. Germline V gene data show CDR1 as GTSNPN and CDR2 as SVGIG (reference sequence). The CDR3: CAWSVLGPGLRARANYGYTF. CDR3 DNA: TGTGCCTGGAGTGTACTGGGACCGGGACTGCGGGCCCGAGCTAACTATGGCTACACCTTC.

The chain recombines TRBV29-1 with TRBJ2-1; D uncertain. CDR3 length equals 13 residues. V shed 7 bases and J shed 6 bases, with 16 bases lying between them. The germline gives CDR1 SQVTM, CDR2 ANQGSEA. The CDR3, as DNA: TGCAGCGCTGGTGCGCGGTCTTTCAATGAGCAGTTCTTC. It yields the protein CSAGARSFNEQFF.

This clone was detected a few times. V is TRBV6-5 and J is TRBJ1-5, with 9 bases identical to TRBD1. Looked up from germline, CDR1 is MNHEY and CDR2 is SVGAGI. V lost 6 bases to trimming and J lost 1 base; unmatched junction nucleotides: 4. This CDR3 has 15 amino acids. CDR3 in DNA: TGTGCCAGCAGACAGGGGGCATTGAGCAATCAGCCCCAGCATTTT. Its translation is CASRQGALSNQPQHF.

The rearrangement uses TRBV4-3 and TRBJ1-5; D is unresolved. The germline CDR1 and CDR2 sequences are LGHNA and YSLEER. The CDR3 has 15 residues. V was pared by 5 bases and J by 2 bases, with 13 bases between. In nucleotides, the CDR3 is TGCGCCAGCAGCGAATACGCCGCGGGCAATCAGCCCCAGCATTTT. Amino acid sequence: CASSEYAAGNQPQHF.

The CDR3 reads CASSLEGAGNSPLHF. The CDR3 DNA is TGTGCCAGCAGCTTGGAAGGGGCAGGGAATTCACCCCTCCACTTT. The chain employs TRBV5-4 and TRBJ1-6; D might be TRBD1 (5 bases). The length of the CDR3 is 15 residues. Germline V lookup: CDR1 SGHNT, CDR2 YYREEE (reference sequence). V was cut by 0 bases and J by 7 bases, with 11 bases left in between.

V and J are TRBV3-1 (or the pseudogene TRBV3-2) and TRBJ1-3; D is perhaps TRBD1 (5 bases). V lost 6 bases to trimming and J lost 7 bases, with 7 bases between them. Germline V CDR1 and CDR2: LGHDT, YNNKEL (reference sequence). The CDR3 runs to 11 residues. CDR3 sequence (DNA): TGTGCCAGCAGGGGGGGGAACACCATATATTTT. Protein product: CASRGGNTIYF.

The V call is TRBV6-6, the J call TRBJ2-3; possible D gene TRBD1, 6 bases. Trimming pared 2 bases from V and 11 bases from J, leaving 8 bases between. Germline CDR1 is MNHNY and CDR2 is SVGAGI (reference sequence). The CDR3 totals 11 residues. The CDR3 spells CASSYGGQQYF. For the CDR3, the DNA is TGTGCCAGCAGTTACGGGGGACAGCAGTATTTT.

The V and J genes are TRBV27 and TRBJ2-1, with 9 positions matching TRBD1. Germline V gene sequence: CDR1 MNHEY, CDR2 SMNVEV (reference sequence). The CDR3 extends over 15 amino acids. The V segment lost 3 bases and the J segment 7 bases; nucleotides outside the gene matches: 7. CDR3 coding DNA: TGTGCCAGCAGTTTCCGAAACAGGGGGCGAAATGAGCAGTTCTTC. This gives the protein CASSFRNRGRNEQFF.

This chain uses TRBV6-2 or TRBV6-3 with TRBJ2-3, with TRBD2 identical over 11 bases. This CDR3 contains 19 residues. V shed 2 bases and J 0 bases; nucleotides not matched to a gene: 10. CDR1 and CDR2 from the germline V gene are MNHEY and SVGEGT. CDR3 coding DNA: TGTGCCAGCAGTTACGATTGGCTAGCGGGGGGAGTTAGCACAGATACGCAGTATTTT. This codes for CASSYDWLAGGVSTDTQYF.

The CDR3, as DNA: TGTGCCAGCAGCCAAGATACTCGTCGTGGGCCGGACCAGTACTTC. Translation gives CASSQDTRRGPDQYF. The chain joins TRBV3-1 (or the pseudogene TRBV3-2) to TRBJ2-5; no clear D gene. Trimming shortened V by 0 bases and J by 10 bases, and 18 bases separated the two germline ends. This CDR3 comprises 15 residues. Germline V gives CDR1 LGHDT, CDR2 YNNKEL (reference sequence).

This clone was found once. The chain links TRBV28 to TRBJ2-7; 7 nucleotides match TRBD1. Germline V CDR1 and CDR2: MDHEN, SYDVKM. This CDR3 region has 16 residues. J was trimmed by 0 bases and V by 2 bases; bases with no gene match: 7. CDR3 nucleotide sequence: TGTGCCAGCAGTTTAATTGGGACAGTGAGCTCCTACGAGCAGTACTTC. Residues: CASSLIGTVSSYEQYF.

The gene calls are TRBV6-5 and TRBJ2-7, with D maybe TRBD2 (6 bases). Germline loops: CDR1 MNHEY, CDR2 SVGAGI. The V end was cut by 6 bases, the J end by 3 bases, with 18 bases between. This CDR3 is 15 amino acids long. For the CDR3, the DNA is TGTGCCAGCAGCCAGGGCCAGGGAGGTGACTACGAGCAGTACTTC. Encoded protein: CASSQGQGGDYEQYF.